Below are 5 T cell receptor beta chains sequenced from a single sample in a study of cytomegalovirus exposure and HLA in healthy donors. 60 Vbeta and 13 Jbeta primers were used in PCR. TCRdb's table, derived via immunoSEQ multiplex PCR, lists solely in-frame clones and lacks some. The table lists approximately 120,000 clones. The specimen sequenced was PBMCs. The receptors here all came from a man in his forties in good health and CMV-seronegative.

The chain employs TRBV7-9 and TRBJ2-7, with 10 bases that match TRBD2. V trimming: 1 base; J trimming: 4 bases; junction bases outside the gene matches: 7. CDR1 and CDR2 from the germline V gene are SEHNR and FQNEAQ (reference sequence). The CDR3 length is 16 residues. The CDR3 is CASSLDHSSGSYEQYF. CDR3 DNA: TGTGCCAGCAGCTTAGACCATTCTAGCGGGAGTTACGAGCAGTACTTC.

This chain's CDR3 is CAISGADVGLAGTDTQYF. The CDR3 DNA sequence: TGTGCCATCAGTGGGGCGGACGTTGGACTAGCGGGAACCGATACGCAGTATTTT. The chain carries TRBV10-3 and TRBJ2-3, with 12 bases aligning to TRBD2. V gave up 4 bases and J gave up 6 bases; unmatched junction bases: 14. This CDR3 is built from 18 residues. Germline assignment: CDR1 ENHRY and CDR2 SYGVKD.

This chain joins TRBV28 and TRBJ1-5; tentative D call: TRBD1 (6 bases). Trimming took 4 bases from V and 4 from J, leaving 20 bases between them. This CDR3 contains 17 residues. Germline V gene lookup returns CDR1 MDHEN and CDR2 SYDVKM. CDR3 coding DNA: TGTGCCAGCAGTTCCCCAGGGGCTCGAAAGGGTAATCAGCCCCAGCATTTT. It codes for CASSSPGARKGNQPQHF. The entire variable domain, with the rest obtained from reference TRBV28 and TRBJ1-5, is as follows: DVKVTQSSRYLVKRTGEKVFLECVQDMDHENMFWYRQDPGLGLRLIYFSYDVKMKEKGDIPEGYSVSREKKERFSLILESASTNQTSMYLCASSSPGARKGNQPQHFGDGTRLSIL.

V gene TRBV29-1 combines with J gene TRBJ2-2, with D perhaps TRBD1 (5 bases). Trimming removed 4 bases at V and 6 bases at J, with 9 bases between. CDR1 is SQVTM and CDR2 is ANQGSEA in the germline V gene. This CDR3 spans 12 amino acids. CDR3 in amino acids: CSVGGRAGELFF. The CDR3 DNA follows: TGCAGCGTTGGAGGCAGGGCCGGGGAGCTGTTTTTT.

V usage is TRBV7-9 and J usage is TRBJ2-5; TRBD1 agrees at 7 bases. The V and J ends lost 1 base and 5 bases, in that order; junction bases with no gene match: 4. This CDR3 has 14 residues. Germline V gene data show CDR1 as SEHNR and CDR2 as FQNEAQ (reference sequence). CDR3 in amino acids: CASSLEDREETQYF. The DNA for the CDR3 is TGTGCCAGCAGCTTAGAAGACAGGGAGGAGACCCAGTACTTC.